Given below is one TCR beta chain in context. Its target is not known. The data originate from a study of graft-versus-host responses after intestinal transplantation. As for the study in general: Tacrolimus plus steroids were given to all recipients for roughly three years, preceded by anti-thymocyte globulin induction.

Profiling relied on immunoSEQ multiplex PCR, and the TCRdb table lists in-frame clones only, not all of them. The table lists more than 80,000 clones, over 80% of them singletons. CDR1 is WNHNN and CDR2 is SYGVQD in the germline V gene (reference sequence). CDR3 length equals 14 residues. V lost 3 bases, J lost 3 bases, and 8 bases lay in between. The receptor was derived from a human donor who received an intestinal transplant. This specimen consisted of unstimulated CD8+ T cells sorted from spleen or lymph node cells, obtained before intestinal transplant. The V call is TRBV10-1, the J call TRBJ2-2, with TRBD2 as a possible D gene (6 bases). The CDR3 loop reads CASSDPGDTGELFF. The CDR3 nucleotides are TGCGCCAGCAGTGATCCGGGAGACACCGGGGAGCTGTTTTTT.